Reported below is one T cell receptor beta chain. Which antigen it targets is not known. No much larger clonotype is one base removed from it; base qualities were not supplied. The data belong to a study of T cell responses to AZD1222 COVID-19 vaccine (dated by TCRdb to the early 2020s). Context from the whole study: A total of 233 trial participants underwent TCR sequencing, of whom 200 to 220 had received two doses of AZD1222 and about 26 had received two doses of the MenACWY control vaccine. Trial participants were enrolled into age subgroups of 18-55, 56-69 and 70-plus years, which contained roughly 150, 30 and 60 TCR-sequenced participants, respectively. General conclusions and limits of the study: Participants were mostly white British, with more females than males. The authors suggested clonal diversity may have been underestimated. Epitopes outside the regions mutated in the B.1.351 and B.1.1.7 variants were reportedly recognized by nearly half of the unique spike-specific TCRs. Vaccine-associated CD4 TCRs spanned the whole spike protein, with dominant responses in regions 160-218 and 743-854. Conclusions about previously exposed vaccinees are limited, since just five to seven AZD1222 recipients were seropositive for SARS-CoV-2 at baseline. After two AZD1222 doses, spike-specific TCR breadth and depth were significantly higher than at day 0 and than in MenACWY recipients. The 56-69-year group was small, and its depth increase did not reach significance, likely because of low power. No day 14 peak-response samples were available, so repertoires were characterized only after the peak T cell response.

In light of the paper, this sample's time point label describes: about 28 days (+/-7) after the second vaccine dose. Because spike-specific TCR depth and breadth did not differ between the two schedules, AZD1222 recipients who got a second dose at roughly 4 weeks were pooled with those who got a second dose at roughly 12 weeks. Samples from vaccinated people were obtained from the UK trials COV001 and COV002, which included a single-blind randomized controlled phase 2/3 trial of AZD1222 (ChAdOx1 nCoV-19) in healthy adults. Trial participant PBMC samples were collected at day 0 and day 28 after the second dose for TCRbeta chain sequencing. The germline V gene sets CDR1 to SGHTA and CDR2 to FQGNSA. V is pared back by 5 bases and J by 0 bases, with 11 bases lying between the germline termini. There are 14 amino acids in the CDR3, from cysteine to phenylalanine inclusive. Only the CDR3 DNA is retained, 42 bases long and in frame from the first base.

The CDR3 regions of human TCRbeta chains were subjected to immunosequencing. Per the source publication's procedure: Repertoire TCRs were checked for matches against a reference library of SARS-CoV-2-specific TCRs that had been generated using the MIRA antigen-specificity platform. Breadth was defined as the fraction of unique TCRs that were SARS-CoV-2-associated, and depth was defined as the fraction of total T cells that were SARS-CoV-2-associated. Each spike-specific TCR was assigned to its reactive spike region and to a CD4 or CD8 class using the MIRA data. Log10-transformed breadth and depth values were compared by one-way ANOVA with Sidak's multiple comparisons tests. Here the immuneACCESS table is served through TCRdb, limited to in-frame sequences with V and J called. Missing clones are a known gap in these copies; in checked studies unresolved V genes cover under half, and the rest lacks a known reason. V, J and clone size are those of that table, while D and trimming were read from the DNA. The sample contains 40,000 to 50,000 clones, approximately 89% of them found a single time. The ten biggest clones cover roughly 25% of the sample.

The sample was peripheral blood, taken 28 days after the second AZD1222 dose. The TCR comes from an adult who received the AZD1222 COVID-19 vaccine. The chain is encoded by TRBV7-2 joined to TRBJ2-7; TRBD2 is a possible D gene, resting on 5 matching bases. This receptor has the CDR3 CASSRDHSSYEQYF. Read as DNA, the sequence is TGTGCCAGCAGCCGGGATCACAGCTCCTACGAGCAGTACTTC.